The rows below give T cell receptor beta chains drawn from one sample of a study of monozygotic twins with inflammatory bowel disease. Reprocessing the 5' RACE reads, TCRdb reports a single entry for every CDR3 protein and omits DNA. The data show 440,000 or so distinct CDR3 sequences, and the top ten clones hold less than 2.5%. Input material: blood. The receptors stem from a human donor with ulcerative colitis or Crohn's disease, or a healthy co-twin of an affected twin (not recorded which). CDR3s include the opening cysteine and the closing phenylalanine or tryptophan.

V	J	CDR3
TRBV5-1	TRBJ2-7	CASSSQGRNYEQYF
TRBV6-5	TRBJ2-2	CASSYNAGNTGELFF
TRBV2	TRBJ2-5	CASSDINQRFQETQYF
TRBV5-1	TRBJ2-1	CASTGGWHNEQFF
TRBV15	TRBJ2-1	CATSYGVGWEQFF
TRBV7-2	TRBJ2-3	CASSPHRGDTQYF
TRBV3-1	TRBJ1-2	CASKSDQGPQGYTF
TRBV20-1	TRBJ1-5	CSARKQGRRDQPQHF
TRBV10-3	TRBJ2-1	CAISEIGTSDGEQFF
TRBV30	TRBJ1-1	CAWSPDRNTEAFF
TRBV5-1	TRBJ1-4	CASSRGTGDEKLFF
TRBV29-1	TRBJ2-4	CSVAKGTGDDIQYF
TRBV6-5	TRBJ1-2	CASSYFGTGKRGYTF
TRBV11-1	TRBJ2-5	CASRSLEARGGPRETQYF
TRBV5-5	TRBJ2-5	CASSWAPSSGGHQETQYF
TRBV6-6	TRBJ1-3	CASKGPVGNTIYF
TRBV6-1	TRBJ1-3	CASSEALTGLGNTIYF
TRBV29-1	TRBJ2-1	CSVEGGYNEQFF
TRBV5-1	TRBJ2-2	CASSLVGHGTGELFF
TRBV5-1	TRBJ2-5	CASTRNPGLASETQYF
TRBV27	TRBJ1-2	CASSLSGPGGAQNYGYTF